Presented here are 10 T cell receptor beta chains from one specimen sequenced in a study of blood T cell repertoires in COVID-19. Repertoires were generated with immunoSEQ multiplex PCR, while TCRdb's copy carries only in-frame clones and drops some. The data contain roughly 120,000 clones, approximately 82% of them singletons. Specimen: peripheral blood. The receptors were sampled from a woman aged 55-70 years with acute or convalescent COVID-19.

The rearrangement uses TRBV4-1 and TRBJ1-2; no clear D. V lost 4 bases, J lost 4 bases, and 16 bases lay in between. From germline, CDR1 is MGHRA and CDR2 YSYEKL. The CDR3 sequence is 15 residues long. The CDR3 coding sequence is TGCGCCAGCAGCCCGGGTTTGATAGCGATCTATGGCTACACCTTC. Translated, it gives CASSPGLIAIYGYTF.

The rearrangement links TRBV19 to TRBJ2-7, with D perhaps TRBD1 (6 bases). Trimming stripped 0 bases from V and 7 bases from J, with 13 bases between. Germline V gene sequence: CDR1 LNHDA, CDR2 SQIVND (reference sequence). CDR3 length equals 14 residues. CDR3 in DNA: TGTGCCAGTAGTATAGATCCGACAGGTGGGGAGCAGTACTTC. This encodes CASSIDPTGGEQYF.

The rearrangement uses TRBV18 and TRBJ2-7; TRBD2 matches 9 bases. V lost 3 bases to trimming and J lost 2 bases; unmatched junction nucleotides: 5. The CDR3 is 15 amino acids. Per germline, CDR1 KGHSH and CDR2 LQKENI. This CDR3 is CASSPGAGGPYEQYF. DNA for the CDR3: TGTGCCAGCTCACCTGGAGCGGGAGGCCCCTACGAGCAGTACTTC. Full variable domain (outside the CDR3, taken from reference TRBV18 and TRBJ2-7): NAGVMQNPRHLVRRRGQEARLRCSPMKGHSHVYWYRQLPEEGLKFMVYLQKENIIDESGMPKERFSAEFPKEGPSILRIQQVVRGDSAAYFCASSPGAGGPYEQYFGPGTRLTVT.

The chain joins TRBV14 to TRBJ1-1; D is uncertain. Trimming took 0 bases from V and 3 from J, leaving 11 bases between them. Germline loops: CDR1 SGHDN, CDR2 FVKESK. CDR3 length equals 15 residues. CDR3 DNA: TGTGCCAGCAGCCAAGAATGGCAGATCTACACTGAAGCTTTCTTT. It encodes CASSQEWQIYTEAFF.

This chain links TRBV10-2 with TRBJ1-2; D gene uncertain. The V and J ends lost 0 bases and 4 bases respectively, with 6 bases between them. The germline V gene encodes CDR1 WSHSY and CDR2 SAAADI. The CDR3 extends over 13 amino acids. As DNA, the CDR3 is TGCGCCAGCAGTGAGTCGAGTGTCTATGGCTACACCTTC. Residues: CASSESSVYGYTF.

Only a few counts were recorded for this clone. Other DNA sequences in this sample translate to the same CDR3. The J gene is TRBJ1-1, the V gene TRBV27; a weak D match, TRBD1 (5 bases). Trimming shortened V by 2 bases and J by 4 bases, and 8 bases separated the two germline ends. The CDR3 sequence is 13 residues long. Germline V lookup: CDR1 MNHEY, CDR2 SMNVEV (reference sequence). CDR3 bases: TGTGCCAGCAGTTTACGCGGGGGCACTGAAGCTTTCTTT. Translated, it gives CASSLRGGTEAFF.

The rearrangement uses TRBV9 and TRBJ2-5; maybe TRBD2 (5 bases). V was clipped by 0 bases and J by 4 bases, with 16 bases between them. Per germline, CDR1 SGDLS and CDR2 YYNGEE. The CDR3 spans 16 residues. CDR3 DNA: TGTGCCAGCAGCGTAGGGTCCCCCGGGATGGGAGAGACCCAGTACTTC. Translated: CASSVGSPGMGETQYF.

The V and J genes are TRBV14 and TRBJ1-2; D not certain. Trimming removed 1 base at V and 5 bases at J, with 5 bases between. The germline V gene has CDR1 SGHDN and CDR2 FVKESK. CDR3 length: 12 amino acids. Here the CDR3 DNA reads TGTGCCAGCAGCCAAGCGCAGTATGGCTACACCTTC. This sequence encodes CASSQAQYGYTF.

This clone was seen just once. The chain has TRBV20-1 and TRBJ1-5; the D is unclear. From germline, CDR1 is DFQATT and CDR2 SNEGSKA (reference sequence). The CDR3 has 15 residues. V shed 3 bases and J shed 3 bases, with 15 bases lying between them. CDR3 DNA: TGCAGTGCTAGTTTGGCGACACTCTACAATCAGCCCCAGCATTTT. This gives the protein CSASLATLYNQPQHF.

The chain uses TRBV3-1 (or the pseudogene TRBV3-2) and TRBJ1-2, with 9 bases that match TRBD1. The CDR3 has 14 amino acids. The V gene end was trimmed by 7 bases and the J gene end by 5 bases; junction bases not matched to a gene: 8. Germline V gene data show CDR1 as LGHDT and CDR2 as YNNKEL (reference sequence). The CDR3 nucleotides are TGTGCCAGCAACGGACAGGGGAGCCTATATGGCTACACCTTC. Residues: CASNGQGSLYGYTF.